These 21 T cell receptor delta chains were sequenced from one sample in a study of gamma delta lymphoproliferative disorders and STAT genes. Genomic DNA from isolated PBMCs served as the sequencing template. TCRdb processed the multiplex PCR reads again with the CATT caller. The sample carries about 730 delta-chain clones, less than 3.5% recorded once. Sequenced sample: blood. The receptors shown here come from a human donor in good health.

Of note for this clone: A far larger clone is just one base off, so this is likely a read error. Other DNA sequences of this sample code for an identical CDR3. Here the CDR3 DNA reads TGTGCCTGTGTCACACTGGGGGGAAGCTCCTGGGACACCCGACAAATGTTTTTC. It is translated as CACVTLGGSSWDTRQMFF. The chain has TRDV2 and TRDJ3; TRDD3 agrees at 8 bases. Germline V gene sequence: CDR1 GEAIGNYY, CDR2 EKD. The CDR3 consists of 18 residues.

This clone was detected ten times or more. A read error is the likely source, as a far larger clone sits one nucleotide away. The chain is built from TRDV2 and TRDJ3; 9 nucleotides align to TRDD3. The CDR3 extends over 21 amino acids. In germline, CDR1 is GEAIGNYY, CDR2 EKD. The CDR3 sequence: CACDTVRSGGSSSWGTRQMFF. For the CDR3, the DNA is TGTGCCTGTGACACCGTTCGGTCTGGGGGATCCTCGTCCTGGGGCACCCGACAGATGTTTTTC.

This clone showed up just a few times. This likely came from a read error, as a far larger clone is one base away. Other nucleotide sequences from this sample produce the same CDR3. CDR3 amino acids: CACDSSDTGGTSSWDTRQMFF. The CDR3 bases are TGTGCCTGTGACTCTTCGGATACCGGGGGAACGAGCTCCTGGGACACCCGACAGATGTTTTTC. This chain joins TRDV2 and TRDJ3; D may be TRDD3 (6 bases). Germline V gene lookup returns CDR1 GEAIGNYY and CDR2 EKD. V was clipped by 3 bases and J by 0 bases, with 23 bases between them. There are 21 residues in the CDR3.

Only a few counts were recorded for this clone. CDR3 residues: CACVALGDLADKLIF. The CDR3 nucleotides read TGTGCCTGTGTCGCACTGGGGGATCTCGCCGATAAACTCATCTTT. V gene TRDV2 combines with J gene TRDJ1, with TRDD3 identical over 10 bases. From germline, CDR1 is GEAIGNYY and CDR2 EKD. The CDR3 runs to 15 residues. V gave up 5 bases and J gave up 3 bases; unmatched junction bases: 8.

The chain uses TRDV2 and TRDJ1; no clear D gene. Trimming shortened V by 0 bases and J by 4 bases, and 11 bases separated the two germline ends. The CDR3 is 14 residues long. CDR1 and CDR2 (germline): GEAIGNYY, EKD. The CDR3 is CACDTVGSGDKLIF. The DNA for the CDR3 is TGTGCCTGTGACACCGTTGGATCGGGCGATAAACTCATCTTT.

Remarks on this clone: This DNA translates differently at residue 15 from the TCRdb protein, which is that of a much larger clone; a read error is likely, and the protein shown is the DNA's own translation. The V gene is TRDV2, the J gene TRDJ1; 9 positions match TRDD3. CDR3 length: 19 amino acids. The germline V gene has CDR1 GEAIGNYY and CDR2 EKD. CDR3 in DNA: TGTGCCTGTGACACCGCAGGAGGGAGACTGGGGGACCAGACCGTTAAACTCATCTTT. Its translation: CACDTAGGRLGDQTVKLIF.

As to this clone: Since a far larger clone is one base different, this is likely a read error. This sample also contains other DNA sequences that code for the same CDR3. The rearrangement uses TRDV1 and TRDJ1; TRDD3 aligns across 9 bases. Per the germline V gene, CDR1 is TSWWSYY and CDR2 is QGS. The CDR3 totals 24 residues. The junction had 26 bases not matched to a gene; V was cut back by 0 bases and J by 0 bases. In nucleotides, the CDR3 is TGTGCTCTTGGGGAACTGAGGTTCCTCTACTTCGGAGTACTGGGGGACCAGCACACCGATAAACTCATCTTT. Amino acids: CALGELRFLYFGVLGDQHTDKLIF.

Of note for this clone: The TCRdb protein, from a much larger clone, departs from this DNA's translation at residue 3, likely by read error; the protein shown derives from the DNA. DNA for the CDR3: TGTGCTTTTGGGGAACCGAAGCGGTTCCTGACCCATCTGGGGGACCAGGCGTACACCGATAAACTCATCTTT. Encoded protein: CAFGEPKRFLTHLGDQAYTDKLIF. The chain uses TRDV1 and TRDJ1; 8 nucleotides agree with TRDD3. Germline assignment: CDR1 TSWWSYY and CDR2 QGS. The CDR3 has 24 amino acids.

At least ten counts were recorded for this clone. This DNA's translation differs at residue 12 from TCRdb's protein, which comes from a much larger clone; a read error is likely, and the protein shown is translated from the DNA. V gene TRDV2 combines with J gene TRDJ2; D not resolved. This CDR3 spans 15 amino acids. Germline V gene lookup returns CDR1 GEAIGNYY and CDR2 EKD. This CDR3 reads CACDAVESLTARLFF. The CDR3 nucleotides read TGTGCCTGTGACGCCGTTGAATCCTTGACAGCACGACTCTTCTTT.

In this sample, this clone turned up many times. This likely traces to a read error, being one base from a far larger clone. V and J are TRDV2 and TRDJ3; 8 nucleotides agree with TRDD3. With 0 bases clipped from V and 1 base from J, the junction kept 13 bases outside the gene matches. Per the germline V gene, CDR1 is GEAIGNYY and CDR2 is EKD. The CDR3 runs 21 residues. CDR3 bases: TGTGCCTGTGACACCGTTCGGTCTGGGGGACCCTCGTCCTGGGACACCCGACAGATGTTTTTC. Translation: CACDTVRSGGPSSWDTRQMFF.

In regard to this clone: This is likely an artifact of a read error, given a far larger clone one base away. Other DNA sequences in this specimen translate into the identical CDR3. V is TRDV3 and J is TRDJ1, with 9 bases fitting TRDD2. J lost 8 bases, V lost 2 bases, and 21 bases had no gene match. The V gene's germline CDR1 is TVYSNPD and CDR2 GDNSRS (reference sequence). The CDR3 is 17 residues long. CDR3: CAFQPSYGVYGRVKLIF. Written as DNA, the CDR3 is TGTGCCTTTCAGCCTTCCTACGGAGTCTATGGACGGGTCAAACTCATCTTT.

Comments on this clone: The protein recorded in TCRdb matches a much larger clone and deviates from this DNA's translation at residue 7, suggesting a read error; the protein here is obtained by translating the DNA. The rearrangement links TRDV2 to TRDJ3; D unresolved. In germline, CDR1 is GEAIGNYY, CDR2 EKD. V was trimmed by 0 bases and J by 0 bases, leaving 17 bases between them. The CDR3 contains 20 residues. CDR3 DNA sequence: TGTGCCTGTGACACCTCCGAGGGGCACCCTCTCTCCTGGGACACCCGACAGATGTTTTTC. As protein: CACDTSEGHPLSWDTRQMFF.

This clone has only a few counts. A far larger clone is off by one base, so a read error is likely. The DNA is left out, because the CDR3 cannot be placed on it with certainty; the CDR3 is given as TCRdb lists it. This rearrangement joins TRDV1 to TRDJ1; the table's D gene call, TRDD3, was not cross checked with the DNA. In germline, CDR1 is TSWWSYY, CDR2 QGS. The CDR3 extends over 24 residues, inclusive of both ends. The CDR3 loop reads CALGELRFLYFGVLGDQHTDKLIF.

This clone is judged medium-sized. With a far larger clone one base away, a read error is the likely cause. The CDR3: CACVTLGGGSWDTRQMFF. CDR3 bases: TGTGCCTGTGTCACACTGGGGGGAGGCTCCTGGGACACCCGACAGATGTTTTTC. The chain employs TRDV2 and TRDJ3; TRDD3 matches 8 bases. The germline CDR1 and CDR2 sequences are GEAIGNYY and EKD. The CDR3 is made up of 18 amino acids. The trim removed 5 bases at V and 0 bases at J, leaving 8 bases unmatched.

Notes on this clone: One base separates it from a far larger clone, so it is likely a read error. Other nucleotide sequences in the sample specify the same CDR3. This rearrangement joins TRDV2 to TRDJ1; 9 nucleotides agree with TRDD3. After removal of 0 bases from V and 2 bases from J, the junction contained 15 bases not matched to a gene. This CDR3 is built from 19 residues. Germline CDR1 reads GEAIGNYY; CDR2 reads EKD. DNA for the CDR3: TGTGCCTGTGACACCGCGGGAGGGAGACTGGGGGACCAGACCGATAAACTCATCTTT. Protein: CACDTAGGRLGDQTDKLIF.

For this clone: TCRdb's protein for this DNA is that of a much larger clone and differs from the translation at residue 21, likely a read error; the protein shown is the DNA translation. The V call is TRDV1, the J call TRDJ1, with 8 bases aligning to TRDD3. The CDR3 sequence is 24 residues long. Per germline, CDR1 TSWWSYY and CDR2 QGS. The CDR3 DNA follows: TGTGCTCTTGGGGAACCGAAGCGGTTCCTGACCCATCTGGGGGACCAGGCGTACACCGATGAACTCATCTTT. It encodes CALGEPKRFLTHLGDQAYTDELIF.

A note on this clone: The TCRdb record carries a much larger clone's protein, which differs from this DNA's translation at residue 13; a read error is the likely cause, and the protein listed here is the DNA translation. The chain employs TRDV1 and TRDJ1, with D perhaps matching TRDD3 (6 bases). V was shortened by 1 base and J by 0 bases, with 36 bases between the two germline ends. The CDR3 contains 24 residues. Germline values: CDR1 TSWWSYY, CDR2 QGS. CDR3 nucleotide sequence: TGTGCTCTTGGGGAACCGAAGCGGTTCCTGACCCATCCGGGGGACCAGGCGTACACCGATAAACTCATCTTT. It yields the protein CALGEPKRFLTHPGDQAYTDKLIF.

The table lists this clone with a few counts. A far larger clone is one base from this, pointing to a likely read error. Other DNA sequences in the sample encode the same CDR3. In DNA, the CDR3 is TGTGCTCTTGGGGAACTAGTCCTACCCCCTGGGGGCGATCGCCGGGCACAACTCTTCTTT. Translation gives CALGELVLPPGGDRRAQLFF. This chain uses TRDV1 with TRDJ2; a possible D gene is TRDD3 (7 bases). Trimming took 0 bases from V and 8 from J, leaving 28 bases between them. The CDR3 has 20 residues. Germline V lookup: CDR1 TSWWSYY, CDR2 QGS.

The table lists this clone with many counts. It is likely a read error: a sequence one base away is far more abundant. Other nucleotide sequences in the sample specify the same CDR3. The chain is built from TRDV2 and TRDJ1, with 12 bases that match TRDD3. The CDR3 has 18 amino acids. Germline V gene sequence: CDR1 GEAIGNYY, CDR2 EKD. CDR3 in amino acids: CACDFILGDTSYTDKLIF. The CDR3 region has the DNA TGTGCCTGTGACTTTATACTGGGGGATACTAGCTACACTGATAAACTCATCTTT.

This clone was seen a few times. TCRdb attributes to this sequence the protein of a much larger clone, which differs from the DNA translation at residues 8 and 13; a read error is likely, and the protein displayed is translated from the DNA. The chain links TRDV2 to TRDJ1; TRDD3 is a possible D gene (5 bases). Per the germline V gene, CDR1 is GEAIGNYY and CDR2 is EKD. CDR3 length: 15 amino acids. In DNA, the CDR3 is TGTGCCTGTGACACCTTGGGGAATATATACGATAAACCCATCTTT. This encodes CACDTLGNIYDKPIF.

With respect to this clone: It differs at one base from a far larger clone, so likely a read error. The same CDR3 arises from other DNA sequences in this sample as well. V and J are TRDV1 and TRDJ1, with 8 bases that match TRDD3. V lost 1 base and J lost 0; bases outside the gene matches: 28. The CDR3 loop spans 24 amino acids. The germline V gene encodes CDR1 TSWWSYY and CDR2 QGS. The CDR3 here is CALGEPKRFLTHLGDQAYTDKLIF. DNA of the CDR3: TGTGCTCTTGGGGAACCAAAGCGGTTCCTGACCCATCTGGGGGACCAGGCGTACACCGATAAACTCATCTTT.